This TCR beta chain came from a study of blood T cell repertoires in COVID-19. For the study at large: The cDNA or gDNA used as material had been derived from T cells, B-cell-depleted T cells, or PBMCs.

Recruited during active infection, patients (from Seattle) were subsequently followed longitudinally. Original analysis: Estimates of nucleated cell counts were drawn from the amplification of reference gene primers. The repertoire was sequenced with immunoSEQ multiplex PCR; TCRdb's copy has only in-frame clones and lacks some. The V and J calls and clone size are taken from that table; D and trimming were inferred from the DNA. The sample shows about 210,000 clones, about four fifths of them seen only once. This CDR3 spans 14 amino acids. Germline assignment: CDR1 LNHDA and CDR2 SQIVND (reference sequence). Germline trimming cut 4 bases from V and 6 bases from J; bases unmatched to any gene: 7.

This chain connects TRBV19 to TRBJ2-7, with TRBD1 matching 9 bases. Material: peripheral blood. The TCR sequence derives from a woman older than 75 with COVID-19, enrolled during active disease. CDR3 sequence reads: CASSTGQGVSEQYF. CDR3 DNA sequence: TGTGCCAGTAGTACGGGACAGGGCGTCTCCGAGCAGTACTTC.